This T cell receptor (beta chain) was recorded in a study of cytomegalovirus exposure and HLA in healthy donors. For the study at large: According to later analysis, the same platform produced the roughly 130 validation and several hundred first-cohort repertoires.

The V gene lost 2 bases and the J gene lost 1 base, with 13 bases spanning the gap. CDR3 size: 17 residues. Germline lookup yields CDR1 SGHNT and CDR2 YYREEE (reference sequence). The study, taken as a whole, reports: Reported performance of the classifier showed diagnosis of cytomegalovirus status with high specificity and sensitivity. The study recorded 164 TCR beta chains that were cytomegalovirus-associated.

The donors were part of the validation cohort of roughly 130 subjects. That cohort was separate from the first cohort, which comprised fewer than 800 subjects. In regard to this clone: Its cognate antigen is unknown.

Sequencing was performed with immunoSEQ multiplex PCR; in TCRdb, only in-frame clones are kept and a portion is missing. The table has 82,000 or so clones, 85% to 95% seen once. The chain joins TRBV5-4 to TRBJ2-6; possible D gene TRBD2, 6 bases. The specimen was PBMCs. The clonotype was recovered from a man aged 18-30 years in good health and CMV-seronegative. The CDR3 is CASSFEGRGSGANVLTF. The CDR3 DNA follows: TGTGCCAGCAGCTTCGAGGGTCGGGGGTCTGGGGCCAACGTCCTGACTTTC.